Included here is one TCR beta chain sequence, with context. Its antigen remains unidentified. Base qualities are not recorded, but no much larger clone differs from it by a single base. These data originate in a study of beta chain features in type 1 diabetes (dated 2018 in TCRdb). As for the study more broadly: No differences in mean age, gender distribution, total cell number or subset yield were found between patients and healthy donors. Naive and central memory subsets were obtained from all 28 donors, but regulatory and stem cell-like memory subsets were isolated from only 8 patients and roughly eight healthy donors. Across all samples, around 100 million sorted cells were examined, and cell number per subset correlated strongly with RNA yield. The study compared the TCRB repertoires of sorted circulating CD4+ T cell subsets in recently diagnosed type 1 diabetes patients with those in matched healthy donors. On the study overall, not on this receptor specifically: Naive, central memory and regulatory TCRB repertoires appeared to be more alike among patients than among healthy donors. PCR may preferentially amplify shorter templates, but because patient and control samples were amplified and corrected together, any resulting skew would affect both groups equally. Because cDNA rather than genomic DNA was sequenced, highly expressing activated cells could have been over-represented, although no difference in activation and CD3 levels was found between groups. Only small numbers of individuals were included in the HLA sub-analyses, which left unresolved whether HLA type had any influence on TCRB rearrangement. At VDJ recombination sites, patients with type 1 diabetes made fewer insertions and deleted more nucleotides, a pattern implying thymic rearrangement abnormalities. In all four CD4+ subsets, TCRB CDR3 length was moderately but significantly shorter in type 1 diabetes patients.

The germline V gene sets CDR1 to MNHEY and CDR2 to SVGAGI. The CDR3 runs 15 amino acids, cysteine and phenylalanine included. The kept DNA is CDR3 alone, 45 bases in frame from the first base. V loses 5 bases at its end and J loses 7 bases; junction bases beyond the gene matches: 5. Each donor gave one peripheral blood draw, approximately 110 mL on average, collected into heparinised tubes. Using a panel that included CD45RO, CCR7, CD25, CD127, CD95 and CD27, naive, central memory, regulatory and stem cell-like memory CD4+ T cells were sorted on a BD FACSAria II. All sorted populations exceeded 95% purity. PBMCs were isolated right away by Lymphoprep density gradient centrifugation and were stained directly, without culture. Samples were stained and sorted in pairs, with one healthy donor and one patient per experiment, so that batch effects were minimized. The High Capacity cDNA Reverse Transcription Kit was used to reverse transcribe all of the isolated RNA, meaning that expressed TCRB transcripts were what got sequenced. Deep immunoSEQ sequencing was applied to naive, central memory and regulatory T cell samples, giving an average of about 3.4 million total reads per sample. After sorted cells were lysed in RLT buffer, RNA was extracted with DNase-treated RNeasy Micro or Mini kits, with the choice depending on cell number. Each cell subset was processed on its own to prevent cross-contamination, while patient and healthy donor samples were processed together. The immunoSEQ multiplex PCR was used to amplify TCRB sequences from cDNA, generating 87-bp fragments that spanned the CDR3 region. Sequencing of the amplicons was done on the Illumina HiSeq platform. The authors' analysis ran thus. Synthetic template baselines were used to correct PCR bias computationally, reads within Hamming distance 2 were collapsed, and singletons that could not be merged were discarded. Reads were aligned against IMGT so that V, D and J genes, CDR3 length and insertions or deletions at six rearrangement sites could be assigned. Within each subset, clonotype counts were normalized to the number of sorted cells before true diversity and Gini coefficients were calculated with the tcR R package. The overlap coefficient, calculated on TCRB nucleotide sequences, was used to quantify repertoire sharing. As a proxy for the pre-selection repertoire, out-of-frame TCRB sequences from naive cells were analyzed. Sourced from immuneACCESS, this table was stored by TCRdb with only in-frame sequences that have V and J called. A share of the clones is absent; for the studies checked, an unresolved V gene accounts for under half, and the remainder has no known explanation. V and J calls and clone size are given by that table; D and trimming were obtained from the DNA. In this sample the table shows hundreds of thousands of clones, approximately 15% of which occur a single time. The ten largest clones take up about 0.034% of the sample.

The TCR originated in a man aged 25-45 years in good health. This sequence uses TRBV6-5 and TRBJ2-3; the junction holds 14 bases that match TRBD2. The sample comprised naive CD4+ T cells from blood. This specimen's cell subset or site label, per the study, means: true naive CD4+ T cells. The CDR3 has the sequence CASSRGLAGVNTQYF. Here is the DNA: TGTGCCAGCAGTAGGGGACTAGCGGGAGTGAATACGCAGTATTTT.